A single sample is the source of the 20 T cell receptor beta chains below, sequenced in a study of tumor-infiltrating lymphocytes in primary liver carcinoma. For each extraction, RNA and DNA were obtained together from roughly 20-30 mg of unsorted bulk tissue. With roughly 500 ng total RNA as template and a constant-region primer, TCR beta cDNA was made. Three rounds of nested multiplex PCR with slightly modified ARM-PCR produced TCR beta libraries. The first two PCR rounds used TRBV1-TRBV30 forward primers with a C-beta reverse primer, roughly 10 cycles each. TCRdb used MiXCR to reprocess the multiplex PCR reads, holding one entry per CDR3 protein. This table holds approximately 73,000 distinct CDR3 sequences, nearly 70% found once. The sample taken for sequencing was liver tumor tissue from sampling region 4. Described subset: tumor region T4, right-lateral pole. The receptors were sampled from a man aged 35-49 years with primary liver carcinoma and hepatitis B virus infection.

This clonotype came up many times. This rearrangement joins TRBV5-4 to TRBJ2-1, with a tentative D call TRBD2 (6 bases). The V and J ends lost 10 bases and 0 bases respectively, with 17 bases between them. The germline V gene has CDR1 SGHNT and CDR2 YYREEE (reference sequence). The CDR3 is 15 residues long. The CDR3 here is CAGRKGRDSYNEQFF. The CDR3 DNA reads as TGTGCCGGCCGTAAAGGGCGGGACTCCTACAATGAGCAGTTCTTC.

This clonotype was counted ten times or more. The chain has TRBV12-3 or TRBV12-4 and TRBJ2-1, with D perhaps matching TRBD1 (5 bases). Trimming stripped 6 bases from V and 5 bases from J, with 14 bases between. This CDR3 is 14 amino acids long. The CDR3 DNA reads as TGTGCCAGCAGCCGCCAGGAAGGGGACAATGAGCAGTTCTTC. It translates to CASSRQEGDNEQFF.

As for this clonotype: A much larger clonotype is one base distant, so this may be a read error. The rearrangement links TRBV28 to TRBJ2-7, with D possibly being TRBD2 (5 bases). CDR3 size: 12 residues. Per germline, CDR1 MDHEN and CDR2 SYDVKM. The CDR3 spells CGSGSMWYEQYF. CDR3 bases: TGTGGCAGCGGCAGTATGTGGTACGAGCAGTACTTC.

By frequency in the sample, this clonotype is medium-sized. V usage is TRBV11-2 and J usage is TRBJ2-7; the D is unclear. The CDR3 consists of 14 residues. V was clipped by 2 bases and J by 1 base, with 9 bases between them. Germline V gene sequence: CDR1 SGHAT, CDR2 FQNNGV. The CDR3 reads CASSLQLTSYEQYF. The CDR3 DNA sequence: TGTGCCAGCAGCTTACAACTTACTTCCTACGAGCAGTACTTC.

The sample holds a few counts of this clonotype. In this CDR3 the conserved last residue, phenylalanine or tryptophan, is missing, so a read error is likely. The chain uses TRBV7-8 and TRBJ2-7; no firm D call. V lost 1 base, J lost 4 bases, and 14 bases lay in between. The CDR3 has 15 amino acids. Per germline, CDR1 SGHVS and CDR2 FQNEAQ. CDR3 DNA: TGTGCCAGCAGCTTAGAGAAGGGTTCCGGATACGAGCAGTACCTC. Translating it yields CASSLEKGSGYEQYL.

This clonotype showed up many times. V usage is TRBV4-1 and J usage is TRBJ2-7; no firm D call. V gave up 0 bases and J gave up 7 bases, with 10 bases separating them. CDR3 size: 13 residues. Germline-derived CDR1 and CDR2 are MGHRA and YSYEKL. CDR3 loop: CASSQEALTEQYF. The CDR3 nucleotides are TGCGCCAGCAGCCAAGAGGCGCTCACGGAGCAGTACTTC.

The gene calls are TRBV6-2 or TRBV6-3 and TRBJ2-6, with D perhaps TRBD1 (5 bases). Between the trimmed V and J ends, which lost 4 bases and 4 bases, there was a span of 14 bases. This CDR3 has 16 amino acids. Germline V gives CDR1 MNHEY, CDR2 SVGEGT. The CDR3 here is CASSFGQGTGANVLTF. The CDR3 DNA sequence: TGTGCCAGCAGTTTTGGTCAGGGAACCGGGGCCAACGTCCTGACTTTC.

The rearrangement uses TRBV29-1 and TRBJ2-3, with D hard to call. Germline V gene data show CDR1 as SQVTM and CDR2 as ANQGSEA. The CDR3 length is 14 residues. Trimming stripped 2 bases from V and 14 bases from J, with 23 bases between. The CDR3, as DNA: TGCAGCGTTGAAAGCAAGGATGGCACAGATAGGCGGTATTTT. It yields the protein CSVESKDGTDRRYF.

The chain has TRBV29-1 and TRBJ2-5; tentative D call: TRBD1 (6 bases). Germline-derived CDR1 and CDR2 are SQVTM and ANQGSEA. CDR3 length equals 14 residues. The V gene lost 3 bases and the J gene lost 6 bases, with 17 bases spanning the gap. CDR3 coding DNA: TGCAGCGTTGATGGGGCAGGGGCCCAGAAGACCCAGTACTTC. Protein: CSVDGAGAQKTQYF.

The chain is built from TRBV29-1 and TRBJ2-2; 11 bases map to TRBD1. From germline, CDR1 is SQVTM and CDR2 ANQGSEA. This CDR3 has 17 residues. J lost 4 bases, V lost 8 bases, and 15 bases had no gene match. The CDR3 DNA is TGCAGCACTAGGACAGGGGGCGCAAAAATGGTCACCGGGGAGCTGTTTTTT. Protein product: CSTRTGGAKMVTGELFF.

The chain uses TRBV11-2 and TRBJ2-7; 8 positions match TRBD2. The germline CDR1 and CDR2 sequences are SGHAT and FQNNGV. V lost 9 bases, J lost 10 bases, and 17 bases stayed unmatched. The length of the CDR3 is 14 residues. For the CDR3, the DNA is TGTGCCAGGAGCCCCCCGGCGGGGGGAGGGGATCAGTACTTC. This encodes CARSPPAGGGDQYF.

As regards this clonotype: The junction departs from the called germline gene at one end, perhaps through a read error. The chain links TRBV6-2 or TRBV6-3 to TRBJ2-3, with a possible D match to TRBD1 (5 bases). Germline CDR1 and CDR2: MNHEY and SVGEGT. CDR3 length: 16 residues. The chain's CDR3 is CASSPSSTTLTGTQYF. The CDR3 DNA reads TGTGCCAGCAGTCCCTCCTCGACCACTCTCACAGGTACGCAGTATTTT.

In the case of this clonotype: A junction end diverges from the germline sequence, so it may reflect a read error. The rearrangement links TRBV29-1 to TRBJ2-7; the D is unclear. Germline CDR1 and CDR2: SQVTM and ANQGSEA. The CDR3 sequence is 13 residues long. CDR3 sequence: CSVVLHATYEQCF. The CDR3 DNA reads as TGCAGCGTTGTTTTGCACGCGACCTACGAGCAGTGCTTC.

V usage is TRBV6-1 and J usage is TRBJ1-1, with 9 bases matching TRBD1. V lost 7 bases to trimming and J lost 6 bases; unmatched junction nucleotides: 9. CDR3 length equals 14 residues. The V gene's germline CDR1 is MNHNS and CDR2 SASEGT. This CDR3 is CASKDRTGASEAFF. CDR3 coding DNA: TGTGCCAGCAAGGATAGGACAGGGGCCTCTGAAGCTTTCTTT.

Details on this clonotype: Germline and junction disagree at one end, which may indicate a read error. The chain recombines TRBV11-2 with TRBJ2-3; weak D call: TRBD1 (6 bases). Looked up from germline, CDR1 is SGHAT and CDR2 is FQNNGV. The CDR3 is 15 residues long. The CDR3 nucleotides read TGTGCCGGCAGCTTAGGATTGGGGGCTTCAGATGCGCAGTATTTT. Translated, it gives CAGSLGLGASDAQYF.

The gene calls are TRBV11-2 and TRBJ2-2; 8 bases line up with TRBD2. The CDR3 has 15 amino acids. With 8 bases clipped from V and 4 bases from J, the junction kept 9 bases outside the gene matches. From germline, CDR1 is SGHAT and CDR2 FQNNGV. This CDR3 reads CASLQAGVCTGELFF. The CDR3 nucleotides read TGTGCCAGCCTCCAAGCGGGAGTGTGCACCGGGGAGCTGTTTTTT. Supplemented by reference TRBV11-2 and TRBJ2-2, the full variable domain reads EAGVAQSPRYKIIEKRQSVAFWCNPISGHATLYWYQQILGQGPKLLIQFQNNGVVDDSQLPKDRFSAERLKGVDSTLKIQPAKLEDSAVYLCASLQAGVCTGELFFGEGSRLTVL.

The chain is built from TRBV2 and TRBJ2-6; D gene unclear. The V and J ends lost 2 bases and 1 base respectively, with 9 bases between them. The CDR3 is 16 amino acids. CDR1 and CDR2 (germline): SNHLY, FYNNEI. CDR3 in DNA: TGTGCCAGCAGTGAAAGCAGAGGTTCTGGGGCCAACGTCCTGACTTTC. It translates to CASSESRGSGANVLTF.

This clonotype was counted ten times or more. The chain uses TRBV4-1 and TRBJ1-1, with D uncertain. The CDR3 consists of 15 residues. Per germline, CDR1 MGHRA and CDR2 YSYEKL. Trimming pared 1 base from V and 0 bases from J, leaving 9 bases between. The CDR3 spells CASSQALNLNTEAFF. In DNA form, the CDR3 reads TGCGCCAGCAGCCAAGCACTGAATCTGAACACTGAAGCTTTCTTT.

This clonotype was picked up many times. The chain joins TRBV30 to TRBJ2-7; D perhaps matches TRBD1 (5 bases). The CDR3 is made up of 12 amino acids. V was cut by 0 bases and J by 7 bases, with 10 bases left in between. The germline V gene encodes CDR1 GTSNPN and CDR2 SVGIG (reference sequence). CDR3 nucleotides: TGTGCCTGGAGTGTAGGGGCGGAAGAGCAGTACTTC. Protein product: CAWSVGAEEQYF.

About this clonotype: An end of the junction differs from the germline gene, which may be a read error. The genes are TRBV11-1 and TRBJ2-1; D ambiguous. CDR3 length: 13 amino acids. Germline V gene sequence: CDR1 SGHAT, CDR2 FQDESV (reference sequence). This chain's CDR3 is CASSLGRAKERFF. The CDR3, as DNA: TGTGCCAGCAGCTTAGGCCGAGCAAAAGAGCGGTTCTTC.